The subject of this entry is one T cell receptor beta chain. What it binds is not known. The germline gene is not matched at one end of the junction; a read error may be the cause. This sample is drawn from a study of cytomegalovirus exposure and HLA in healthy donors. Study-wide points: CMV serostatus was the only recorded immune exposure for donors. An ancestry cluster, one associated with Asian ancestry, reportedly showed fewer N-insertions than the 666-donor mean in a later analysis. In an earlier analysis, productive rearrangement rates for most beta V segments clustered near 87% or 30%.

From germline, CDR1 is SSHAT and CDR2 FNYEAQ (reference sequence). The length of the CDR3 is 15 residues. A multiplex PCR was run with 60 Vbeta primers and 13 Jbeta primers. Only in-frame clones appear in the TCRdb table, and some are missing; sequencing was by immunoSEQ multiplex PCR. Of roughly 68,000 clones in the sample, 66% are singletons; the top ten hold less than 25%. The chain employs TRBV7-7 and TRBJ2-5, with 9 bases fitting TRBD1. The sequenced material came from PBMCs. The clonotype was recovered from a man aged 35 to 55 in good health and CMV-seropositive. CDR3 bases: TGTGCTAGCAGCCCCCGGACAGGGGAGCAAGAGACCCAGTACTTC. It yields the protein CASSPRTGEQETQYF.